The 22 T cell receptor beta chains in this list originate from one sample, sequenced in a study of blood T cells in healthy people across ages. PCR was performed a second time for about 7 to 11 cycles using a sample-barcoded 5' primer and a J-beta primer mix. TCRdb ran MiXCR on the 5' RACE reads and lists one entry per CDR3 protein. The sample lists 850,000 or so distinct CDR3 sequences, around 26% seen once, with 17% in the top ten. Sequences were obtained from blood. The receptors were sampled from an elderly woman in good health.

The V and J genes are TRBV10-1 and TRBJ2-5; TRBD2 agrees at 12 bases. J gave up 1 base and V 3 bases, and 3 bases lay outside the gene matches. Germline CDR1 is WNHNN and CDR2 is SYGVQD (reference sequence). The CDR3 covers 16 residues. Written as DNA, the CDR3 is TGCGCCAGCAGTGATGGGACTAGCGGGTCCCAAGAGACCCAGTACTTC. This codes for CASSDGTSGSQETQYF.

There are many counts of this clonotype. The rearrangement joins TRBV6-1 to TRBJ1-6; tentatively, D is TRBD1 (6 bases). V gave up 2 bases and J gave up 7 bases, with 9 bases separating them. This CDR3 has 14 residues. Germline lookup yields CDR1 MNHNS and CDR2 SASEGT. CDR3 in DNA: TGTGCCAGCAGTGAATGGACAGCCAATTCACCCCTCCACTTT. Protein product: CASSEWTANSPLHF.

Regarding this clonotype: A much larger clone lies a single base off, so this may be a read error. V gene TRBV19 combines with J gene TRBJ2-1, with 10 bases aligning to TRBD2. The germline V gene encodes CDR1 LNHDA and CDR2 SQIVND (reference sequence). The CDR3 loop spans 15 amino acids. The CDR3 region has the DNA TGTGCCAGTAGCTCCGGGACTAGCGATTACAATGGGCAGTTCTTC. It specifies CASSSGTSDYNGQFF. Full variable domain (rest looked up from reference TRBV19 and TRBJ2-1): DGGITQSPKYLFRKEGQNVTLSCEQNLNHDAMYWYRQDPGQGLRLIYYSQIVNDFQKGDIAEGYSVSREKKESFPLTVTSAQKNPTAFYLCASSSGTSDYNGQFFGPGTRLTVL.

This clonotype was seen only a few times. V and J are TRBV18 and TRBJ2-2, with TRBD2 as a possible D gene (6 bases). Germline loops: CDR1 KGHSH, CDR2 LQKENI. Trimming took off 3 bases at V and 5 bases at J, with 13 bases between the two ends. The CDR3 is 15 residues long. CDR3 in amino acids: CASSPLTGLTGELFF. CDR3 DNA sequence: TGTGCCAGCTCACCGTTAACGGGACTTACCGGGGAGCTGTTTTTT. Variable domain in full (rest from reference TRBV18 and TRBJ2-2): NAGVMQNPRHLVRRRGQEARLRCSPMKGHSHVYWYRQLPEEGLKFMVYLQKENIIDESGMPKERFSAEFPKEGPSILRIQQVVRGDSAAYFCASSPLTGLTGELFFGEGSRLTVL.

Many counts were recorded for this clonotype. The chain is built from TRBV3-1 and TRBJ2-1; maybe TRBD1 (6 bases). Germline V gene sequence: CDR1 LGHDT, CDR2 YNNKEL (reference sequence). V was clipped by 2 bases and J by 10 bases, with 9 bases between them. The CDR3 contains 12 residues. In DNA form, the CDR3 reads TGTGCCAGCAGCCAAAGGGGGTACGAGCAGTTCTTC. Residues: CASSQRGYEQFF.

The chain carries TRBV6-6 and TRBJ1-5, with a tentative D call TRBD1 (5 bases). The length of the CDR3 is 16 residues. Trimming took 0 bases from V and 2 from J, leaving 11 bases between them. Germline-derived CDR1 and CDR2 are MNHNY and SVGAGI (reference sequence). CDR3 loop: CASSYSGQGGNQPQHF. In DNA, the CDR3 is TGTGCCAGCAGTTACTCTGGGCAGGGTGGCAATCAGCCCCAGCATTTT.

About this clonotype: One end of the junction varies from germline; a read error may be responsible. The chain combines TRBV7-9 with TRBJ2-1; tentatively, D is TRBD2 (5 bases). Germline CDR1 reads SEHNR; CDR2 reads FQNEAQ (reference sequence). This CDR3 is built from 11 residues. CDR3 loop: CASSPGLEQFF. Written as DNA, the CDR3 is TGTGCCAGCAGCCCAGGACTCGAGCAATTCTTC.

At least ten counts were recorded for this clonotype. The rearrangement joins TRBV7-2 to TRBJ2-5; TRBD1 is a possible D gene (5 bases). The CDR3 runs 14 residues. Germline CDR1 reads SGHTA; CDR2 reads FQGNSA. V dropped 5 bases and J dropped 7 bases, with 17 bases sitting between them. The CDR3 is CASSPTTERGTQYF. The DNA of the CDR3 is TGTGCCAGCAGCCCAACGACAGAAAGGGGGACCCAGTACTTC.

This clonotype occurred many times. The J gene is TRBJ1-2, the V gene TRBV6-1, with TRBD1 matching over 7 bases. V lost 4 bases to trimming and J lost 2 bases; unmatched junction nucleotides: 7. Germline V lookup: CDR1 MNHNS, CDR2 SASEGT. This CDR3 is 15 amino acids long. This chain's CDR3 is CASSGKDRRNYGYTF. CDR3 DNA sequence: TGTGCCAGCAGTGGCAAGGACAGGCGAAACTATGGCTACACCTTC.

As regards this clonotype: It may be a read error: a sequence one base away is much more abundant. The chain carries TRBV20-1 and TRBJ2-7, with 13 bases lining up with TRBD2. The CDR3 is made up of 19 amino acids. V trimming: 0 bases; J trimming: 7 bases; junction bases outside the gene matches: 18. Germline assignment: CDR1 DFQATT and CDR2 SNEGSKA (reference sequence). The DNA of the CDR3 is TGCAGTGCTAGAGATAAACTAGCGGGGGGGCTTAGGTCCTACAATGAGCAGTACTTC. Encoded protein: CSARDKLAGGLRSYNEQYF.

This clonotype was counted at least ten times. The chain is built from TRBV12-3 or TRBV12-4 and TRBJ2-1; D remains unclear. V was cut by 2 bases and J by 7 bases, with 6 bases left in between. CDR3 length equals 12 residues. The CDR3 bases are TGTGCCAGCAGTTTATTTGGGAATGAGCAGTTCTTC. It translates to CASSLFGNEQFF.

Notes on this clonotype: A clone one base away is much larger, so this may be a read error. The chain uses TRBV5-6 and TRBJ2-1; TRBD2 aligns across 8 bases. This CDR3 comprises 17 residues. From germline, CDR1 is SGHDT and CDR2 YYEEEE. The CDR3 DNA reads TGTGCCGGCAGCTTGGCACCGGGAGGGAGCTCCTACAATGAGCAGTTCTTC. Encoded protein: CAGSLAPGGSSYNEQFF.

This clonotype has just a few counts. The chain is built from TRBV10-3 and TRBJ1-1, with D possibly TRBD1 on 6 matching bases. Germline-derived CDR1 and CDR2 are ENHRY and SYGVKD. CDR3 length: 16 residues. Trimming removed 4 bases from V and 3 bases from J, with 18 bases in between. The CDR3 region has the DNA TGTGCCATCAGTGCTTCGAAGGGGGTCCGGTACACTGAAGCTTTCTTT. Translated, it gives CAISASKGVRYTEAFF.

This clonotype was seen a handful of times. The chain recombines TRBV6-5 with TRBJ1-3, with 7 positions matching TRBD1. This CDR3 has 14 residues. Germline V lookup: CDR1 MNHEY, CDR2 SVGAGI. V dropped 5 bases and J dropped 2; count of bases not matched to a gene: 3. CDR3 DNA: TGTGCCAGCAGTACTACAGGGGCTGGAAACACCATATATTTT. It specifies CASSTTGAGNTIYF.

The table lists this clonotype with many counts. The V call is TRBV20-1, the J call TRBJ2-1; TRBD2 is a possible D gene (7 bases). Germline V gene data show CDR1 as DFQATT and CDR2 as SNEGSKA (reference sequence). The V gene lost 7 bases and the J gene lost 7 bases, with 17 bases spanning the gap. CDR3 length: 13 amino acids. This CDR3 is CSGRGGRGNEQFF. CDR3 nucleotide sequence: TGCAGTGGCCGTGGAGGGAGGGGGAATGAGCAGTTCTTC.

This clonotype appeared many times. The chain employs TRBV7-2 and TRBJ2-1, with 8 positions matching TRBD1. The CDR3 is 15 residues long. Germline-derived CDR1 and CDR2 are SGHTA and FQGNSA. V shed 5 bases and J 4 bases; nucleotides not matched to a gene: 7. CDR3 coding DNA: TGTGCCAGCAGCGAACAGACAGGGGATTACAATGAGCAGTTCTTC. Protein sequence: CASSEQTGDYNEQFF.

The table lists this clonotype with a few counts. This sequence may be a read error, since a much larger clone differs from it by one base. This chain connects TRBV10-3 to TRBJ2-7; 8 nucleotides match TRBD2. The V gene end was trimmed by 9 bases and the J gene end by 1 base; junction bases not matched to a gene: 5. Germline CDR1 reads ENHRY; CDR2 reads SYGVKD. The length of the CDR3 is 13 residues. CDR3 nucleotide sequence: TGTGCCATGCGGGAGGAGGGGTCCTACGAGCAGTACTTC. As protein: CAMREEGSYEQYF.

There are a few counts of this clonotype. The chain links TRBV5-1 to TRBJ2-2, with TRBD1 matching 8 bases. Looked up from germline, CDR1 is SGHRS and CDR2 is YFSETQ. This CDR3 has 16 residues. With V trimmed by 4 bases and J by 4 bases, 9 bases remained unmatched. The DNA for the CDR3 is TGCGCCAGCAGCCACACGACAGGGGCCGGCACCGGGGAGCTGTTTTTT. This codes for CASSHTTGAGTGELFF.

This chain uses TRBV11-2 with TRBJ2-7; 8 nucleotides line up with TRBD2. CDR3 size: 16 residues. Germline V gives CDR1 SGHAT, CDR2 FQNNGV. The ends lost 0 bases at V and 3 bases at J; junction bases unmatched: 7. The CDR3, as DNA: TGTGCCAGCAGCTTAGAACTCAATGCGGGGGGCTACGAGCAGTACTTC. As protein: CASSLELNAGGYEQYF.

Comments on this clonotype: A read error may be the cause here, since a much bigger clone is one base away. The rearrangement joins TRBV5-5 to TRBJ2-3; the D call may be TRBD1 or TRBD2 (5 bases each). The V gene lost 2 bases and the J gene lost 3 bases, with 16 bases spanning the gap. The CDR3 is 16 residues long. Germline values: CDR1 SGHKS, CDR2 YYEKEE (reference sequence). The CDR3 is CASSFELQGATDTQYF. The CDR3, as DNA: TGTGCCAGCAGCTTTGAGTTGCAGGGAGCTACAGATACGCAGTATTTT.

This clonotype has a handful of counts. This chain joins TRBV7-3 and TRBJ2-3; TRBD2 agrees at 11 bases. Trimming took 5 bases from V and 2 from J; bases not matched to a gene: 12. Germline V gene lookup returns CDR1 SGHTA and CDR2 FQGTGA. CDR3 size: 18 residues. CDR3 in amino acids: CASSPRPGLADVTDTQYF. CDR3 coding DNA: TGTGCCAGCAGCCCCCGCCCGGGACTAGCGGACGTCACAGATACGCAGTATTTT.

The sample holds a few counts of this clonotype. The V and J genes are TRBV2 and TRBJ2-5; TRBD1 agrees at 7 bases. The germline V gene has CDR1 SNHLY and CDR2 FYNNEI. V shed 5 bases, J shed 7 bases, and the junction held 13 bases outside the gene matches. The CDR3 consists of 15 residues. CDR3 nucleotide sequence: TGTGCCAGCAGTAAAATGACAGGGAACGTGGGGACCCAGTACTTC. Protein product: CASSKMTGNVGTQYF.